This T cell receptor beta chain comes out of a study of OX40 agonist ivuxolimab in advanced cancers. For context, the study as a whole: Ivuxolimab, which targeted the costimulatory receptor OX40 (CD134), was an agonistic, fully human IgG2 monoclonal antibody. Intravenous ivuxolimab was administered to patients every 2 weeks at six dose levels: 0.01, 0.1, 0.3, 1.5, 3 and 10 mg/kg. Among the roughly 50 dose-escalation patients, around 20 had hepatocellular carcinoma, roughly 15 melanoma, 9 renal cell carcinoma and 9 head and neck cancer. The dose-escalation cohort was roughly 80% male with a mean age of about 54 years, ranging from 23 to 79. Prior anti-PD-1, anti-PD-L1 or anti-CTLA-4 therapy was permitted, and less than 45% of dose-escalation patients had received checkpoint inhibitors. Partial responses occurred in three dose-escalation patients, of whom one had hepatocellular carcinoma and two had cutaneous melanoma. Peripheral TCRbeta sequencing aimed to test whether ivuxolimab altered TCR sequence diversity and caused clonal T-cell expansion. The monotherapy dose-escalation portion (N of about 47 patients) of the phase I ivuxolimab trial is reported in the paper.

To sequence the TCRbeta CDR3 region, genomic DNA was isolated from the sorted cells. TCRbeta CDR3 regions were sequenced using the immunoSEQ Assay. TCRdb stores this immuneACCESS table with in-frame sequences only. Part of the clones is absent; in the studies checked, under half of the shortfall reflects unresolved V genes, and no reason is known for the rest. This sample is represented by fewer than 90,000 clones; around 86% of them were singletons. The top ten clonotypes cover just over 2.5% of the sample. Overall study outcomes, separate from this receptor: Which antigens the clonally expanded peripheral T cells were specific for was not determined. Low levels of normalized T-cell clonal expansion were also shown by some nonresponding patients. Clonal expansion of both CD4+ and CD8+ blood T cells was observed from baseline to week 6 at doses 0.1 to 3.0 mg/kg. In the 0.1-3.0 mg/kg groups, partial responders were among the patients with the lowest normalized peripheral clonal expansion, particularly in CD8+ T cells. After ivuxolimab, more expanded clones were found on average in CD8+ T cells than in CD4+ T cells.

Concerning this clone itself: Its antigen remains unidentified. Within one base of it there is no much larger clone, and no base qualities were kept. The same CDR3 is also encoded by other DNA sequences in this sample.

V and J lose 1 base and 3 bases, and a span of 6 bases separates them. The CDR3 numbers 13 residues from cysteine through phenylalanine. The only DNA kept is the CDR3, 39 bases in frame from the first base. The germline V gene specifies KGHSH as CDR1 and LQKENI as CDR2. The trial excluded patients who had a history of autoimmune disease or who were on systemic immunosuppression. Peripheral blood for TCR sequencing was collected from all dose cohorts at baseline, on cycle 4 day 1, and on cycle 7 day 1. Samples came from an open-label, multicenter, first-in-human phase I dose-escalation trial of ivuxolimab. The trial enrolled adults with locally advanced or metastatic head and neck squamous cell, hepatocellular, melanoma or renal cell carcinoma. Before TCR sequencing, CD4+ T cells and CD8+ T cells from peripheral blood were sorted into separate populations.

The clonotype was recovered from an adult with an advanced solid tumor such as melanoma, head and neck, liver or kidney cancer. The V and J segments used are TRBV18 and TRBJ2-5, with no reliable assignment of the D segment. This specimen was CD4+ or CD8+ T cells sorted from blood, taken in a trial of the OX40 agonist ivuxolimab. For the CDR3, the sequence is CASSPRREETQYF. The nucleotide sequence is TGTGCCAGCTCACCACGACGCGAAGAGACCCAGTACTTC.